This TCR beta chain was found in a study of blood T cell repertoires in COVID-19. As for the study in general: COVID-19 samples, acute and convalescent, were from the United States, Italy and Spain. PBMCs, B-cell-depleted T cells, or T cells provided the cDNA or gDNA that made up the material.

Profiled with immunoSEQ multiplex PCR; TCRdb holds only in-frame clones, not every one. Of around 290,000 clones in the sample, roughly 92% were seen once. Germline V lookup: CDR1 LGHNA, CDR2 YNFKEQ. V lost 0 bases, J lost 2 bases, and 5 bases stayed unmatched. The CDR3 has 17 amino acids. One Seattle source followed patients from active infection through their disease course. The clonotype originates from a woman aged 30 to 39 with COVID-19, enrolled during active disease. The chain uses TRBV4-2 and TRBJ2-3; TRBD2 agrees at 10 bases. The sample comprised peripheral blood. CDR3 sequence (DNA): TGTGCCAGCAGCCAAGAAGCACTAGCGGGGTACACAGATACGCAGTATTTT. It translates to CASSQEALAGYTDTQYF.